This T cell receptor beta chain is from a study of OX40 agonist ivuxolimab in advanced cancers. On the study more broadly: Patients were treated with ivuxolimab, an agonistic anti-OX40 (CD134) antibody. Study-wide points: In a subset of nonresponders, normalized T-cell clonal expansion was also low.

The CDR3 is made up of 15 amino acids. Germline CDR1 is MNHEY and CDR2 is SVGAGI. V trimming: 10 bases; J trimming: 0 bases; junction bases outside the gene matches: 5. The method was immunoSEQ multiplex PCR; TCRdb's version includes in-frame clones alone and lacks a portion of them. Altogether more than 45,000 clones are present, roughly 88% being singletons, with the ten largest covering approximately 3.8%. This clone was counted a single time. Its target is unknown. The TCR sequence derives from an adult with an advanced solid tumor such as melanoma, head and neck, liver or kidney cancer. The J gene is TRBJ2-6, the V gene TRBV6-5, with 8 bases that match TRBD1. The material sequenced was CD4+ or CD8+ T cells sorted from blood, taken in a trial of the OX40 agonist ivuxolimab. Here the CDR3 reads CATRDRSSGANVLTF. CDR3 DNA: TGTGCCACGCGGGACAGGTCCTCTGGGGCCAACGTCCTGACTTTC.